Below, 9 T cell receptor beta chains from the same sample are listed, as sequenced in a study of early T cells in non-severe SARS-CoV-2 infection. TCRdb fed the 5' RACE reads into MiXCR, producing one record per CDR3 protein. This sample carries approximately 33,000 distinct CDR3 sequences, under 5% of them seen once, and the ten largest clones take 9% to 10%. The sequencing sample was made of whole blood. Receptor source: an adult who was a healthcare worker with PCR-confirmed SARS-CoV-2 infection or an uninfected control (not recorded which).

This clonotype has at least ten counts. This chain links TRBV29-1 with TRBJ2-7, with 7 bases fitting TRBD1. V trimming: 7 bases; J trimming: 3 bases; junction bases outside the gene matches: 9. The germline V gene encodes CDR1 SQVTM and CDR2 ANQGSEA. The CDR3 spans 13 residues. CDR3 nucleotides: TGCAGCGGTTCCCGGGGACAGAACTACGAGCAGTACTTC. It codes for CSGSRGQNYEQYF.

This clonotype was counted a few times. The rearrangement uses TRBV24-1 and TRBJ1-6, with no clear D. This CDR3 region has 13 residues. From germline, CDR1 is KGHDR and CDR2 SFDVKD. V was clipped by 4 bases and J by 6 bases, with 6 bases between them. The CDR3 region is CATSEHSNSPLHF. The DNA for the CDR3 is TGTGCCACCAGTGAACACAGTAATTCACCCCTCCACTTT.

Ten or more counts support this clonotype. The gene calls are TRBV29-1 and TRBJ2-1; D may be TRBD1 or TRBD2 (6 bases each). The length of the CDR3 is 14 residues. Germline V gene data show CDR1 as SQVTM and CDR2 as ANQGSEA. V was trimmed by 3 bases and J by 7 bases, leaving 16 bases between them. DNA of the CDR3: TGCAGCGTTGAGTTGGGGGGCGGTGGGAATGAGCAGTTCTTC. It encodes CSVELGGGGNEQFF.

This clonotype was counted ten times or more. This sequence joins TRBV20-1 and TRBJ2-1; the D gene is possibly TRBD1 (5 bases). V shed 0 bases and J shed 2 bases, with 14 bases lying between them. The germline V gene encodes CDR1 DFQATT and CDR2 SNEGSKA (reference sequence). CDR3 length equals 16 residues. CDR3 amino acids: CSARDEGVRAYNEQFF. Here the CDR3 DNA reads TGCAGTGCTAGAGATGAAGGGGTCCGGGCCTACAATGAGCAGTTCTTC.

This clonotype was detected many times. The chain links TRBV6-1 to TRBJ2-7, with D perhaps matching TRBD1 or TRBD2 (6 bases each). The CDR3 extends over 18 amino acids. Germline V lookup: CDR1 MNHNS, CDR2 SASEGT. V was shortened by 2 bases and J by 0 bases, with 20 bases between the two germline ends. CDR3 coding DNA: TGTGCCAGCAGTGAAAGGTCGGGGGCTAAGGGGGTCTCCTACGAGCAGTACGTC. Protein: CASSERSGAKGVSYEQYV.

This clonotype was seen ten or more times. This rearrangement joins TRBV7-3 to TRBJ2-5; 10 positions agree with TRBD2. The CDR3 consists of 16 residues. The V and J ends lost 5 bases and 4 bases, in that order; junction bases with no gene match: 10. Germline loops: CDR1 SGHTA, CDR2 FQGTGA. The CDR3 DNA sequence: TGTGCCAGCAGCCGATACGCTAGCGGGAGAGTAGAGACCCAGTACTTC. Translated: CASSRYASGRVETQYF.

At least ten counts were recorded for this clonotype. The chain links TRBV6-2 or TRBV6-3 to TRBJ1-4; D gene ambiguous. This CDR3 region has 12 residues. V lost 9 bases to trimming and J lost 5 bases, with 10 bases between them. In germline, CDR1 is MNHEY, CDR2 SVGEGT. The DNA for the CDR3 is TGTGCCAGTCAGGACCGGAATGAAAAACTGTTTTTT. It yields the protein CASQDRNEKLFF.

This clonotype was detected many times. This sequence joins TRBV28 and TRBJ1-5; a weak D match, TRBD1 (6 bases). The germline CDR1 and CDR2 sequences are MDHEN and SYDVKM. The CDR3 is 19 amino acids. With 6 bases removed from V and 0 bases from J, the gap between germline ends came to 24 bases. The CDR3 nucleotides are TGTGCCAGCAGCCCGAATGGGGGGCGGGGCGGGGCTAGCAATCAGCCCCAGCATTTT. Translation: CASSPNGGRGGASNQPQHF.

This clonotype was seen repeatedly, ten times or more. This chain uses TRBV29-1 with TRBJ1-4; D might be TRBD1 (5 bases). V lost 6 bases, J lost 3 bases, and 14 bases lay in between. Germline values: CDR1 SQVTM, CDR2 ANQGSEA. The CDR3 runs to 14 residues. CDR3 coding DNA: TGCAGCGTGGAATGGGGGGGAGCTAATGAAAAACTGTTTTTT. Residues: CSVEWGGANEKLFF.